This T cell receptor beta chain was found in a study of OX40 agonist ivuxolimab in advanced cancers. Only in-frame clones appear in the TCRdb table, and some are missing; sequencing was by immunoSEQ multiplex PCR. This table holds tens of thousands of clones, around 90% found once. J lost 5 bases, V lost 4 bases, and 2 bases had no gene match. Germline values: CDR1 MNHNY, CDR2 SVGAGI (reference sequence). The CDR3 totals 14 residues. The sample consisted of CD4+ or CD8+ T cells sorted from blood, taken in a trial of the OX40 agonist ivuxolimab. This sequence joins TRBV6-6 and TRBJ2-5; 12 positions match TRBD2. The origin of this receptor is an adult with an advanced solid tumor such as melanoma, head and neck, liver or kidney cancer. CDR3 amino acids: CASSLLAGGETQYF. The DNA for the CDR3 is TGTGCCAGCAGTTTGCTAGCGGGGGGGGAGACCCAGTACTTC.